Listed here are 5 T cell receptor beta chains from one sample, sequenced in a study of blood T cells in healthy people across ages. A sample-barcoded 5' primer and a J-beta primer mix were used in a second PCR of about 7 to 12 cycles. MiXCR, applied by TCRdb to the 5' RACE reads, yields one record per CDR3 protein. The data hold approximately 820,000 distinct CDR3 sequences, with 40% to 50% observed a single time. What was sequenced was blood. Receptor source: a man aged 60 to 75 in good health.

The CDR3 sequence: CASSLRQDSVGELFF. The CDR3 nucleotides are TGCGCCAGCAGCTTGAGACAGGATAGCGTCGGGGAGCTGTTTTTT. This chain links TRBV5-1 with TRBJ2-2; weak D call: TRBD1 (6 bases). The CDR3 contains 15 residues. The V gene lost 1 base and the J gene lost 7 bases, with 14 bases spanning the gap. From germline, CDR1 is SGHRS and CDR2 YFSETQ.

J is TRBJ1-6 and V is TRBV6-2 or TRBV6-3, with D uncertain. V lost 6 bases, J lost 10 bases, and 10 bases lay in between. CDR3 length equals 12 residues. Germline V gene data show CDR1 as MNHEY and CDR2 as SVGEGT. The chain's CDR3 is CASRTYRSPLHF. The CDR3 DNA follows: TGTGCCAGCAGGACCTATCGGTCACCCCTCCACTTT.

CDR3 nucleotides: TGTGCCAGCAGCGTAGTCCCAGGGGGCTTCGGCGAGCAGTACTTC. Translation: CASSVVPGGFGEQYF. V is TRBV9 and J is TRBJ2-7; 8 bases map to TRBD1. Germline V CDR1 and CDR2: SGDLS, YYNGEE. Losses at the gene ends were 0 bases for V and 6 bases for J; bases not matched to a gene: 8. There are 15 residues in the CDR3.

The gene calls are TRBV25-1 and TRBJ1-2; 9 bases are shared with TRBD1. Germline values: CDR1 MGHDK, CDR2 SYGVNS. The V gene end was trimmed by 3 bases and the J gene end by 3 bases; junction bases not matched to a gene: 5. CDR3 size: 15 residues. CDR3 nucleotide sequence: TGTGCCAGCAGTGAGGGGACAGGGTGGGACTATGGCTACACCTTC. Its translation is CASSEGTGWDYGYTF.

This clonotype occurred a few times. The gene calls are TRBV5-1 and TRBJ2-5; D remains unclear. V was cut by 6 bases and J by 1 base, with 10 bases left in between. Germline V gives CDR1 SGHRS, CDR2 YFSETQ. The CDR3 sequence is 13 residues long. The CDR3 coding sequence is TGCGCCAGCACCCATGGCAGCCAAGAGACCCAGTACTTC. Translation gives CASTHGSQETQYF. The entire variable domain, with the rest obtained from reference TRBV5-1 and TRBJ2-5, is as follows: KAGVTQTPRYLIKTRGQQVTLSCSPISGHRSVSWYQQTPGQGLQFLFEYFSETQRNKGNFPGRFSGRQFSNSRSEMNVSTLELGDSALYLCASTHGSQETQYFGPGTRLLVL.